The 32 T cell receptor beta chains given below trace back to one sample, sequenced in a study of cytomegalovirus exposure and HLA in healthy donors. TCRdb's table, derived via immunoSEQ multiplex PCR, lists solely in-frame clones and lacks some. The sample contains approximately 280,000 clones, 70% to 90% of which appear only once. Sequenced: PBMCs. These TCRs come from a woman younger than 35 in good health and CMV-seronegative.

The genes are TRBV28 and TRBJ2-3; D gene unclear. V gave up 2 bases and J gave up 3 bases, with 9 bases separating them. The CDR3 has 14 amino acids. Germline V gives CDR1 MDHEN, CDR2 SYDVKM. CDR3 sequence reads: CASSLGPSTDTQYF. CDR3 in DNA: TGTGCCAGCAGTTTAGGCCCTTCAACAGATACGCAGTATTTT.

The chain couples TRBV25-1 to TRBJ2-7, with TRBD1 matching 12 bases. V was pared by 3 bases and J by 4 bases, with 4 bases of the junction left unmatched. The CDR3 length is 15 residues. Germline CDR1 MGHDK, CDR2 SYGVNS. Here the CDR3 reads CASSEGQGARYEQYF. The CDR3 bases are TGTGCCAGCAGTGAGGGACAGGGGGCGCGGTACGAGCAGTACTTC.

V gene TRBV7-3 combines with J gene TRBJ2-3, with TRBD2 identical over 7 bases. There are 14 residues in the CDR3. Germline V gene sequence: CDR1 SGHTA, CDR2 FQGTGA. Trimming took 5 bases from V and 2 from J; bases not matched to a gene: 4. This CDR3 is CASSRGLVTDTQYF. The DNA of the CDR3 is TGTGCCAGCAGCCGTGGACTAGTCACAGATACGCAGTATTTT.

CDR3 nucleotides: TGTGCCAGCAGCCGTCCGGGACAGCGGGAGACCCAGTACTTC. Translating gives CASSRPGQRETQYF. The rearrangement joins TRBV27 to TRBJ2-5; TRBD1 aligns across 7 bases. J was trimmed by 5 bases and V by 6 bases; bases with no gene match: 9. Germline assignment: CDR1 MNHEY and CDR2 SMNVEV (reference sequence). This CDR3 is built from 14 residues.

The chain has TRBV28 and TRBJ2-1, with 10 bases matching TRBD2. Germline V gene sequence: CDR1 MDHEN, CDR2 SYDVKM. The trim removed 5 bases at V and 8 bases at J, leaving 12 bases unmatched. The CDR3 has 16 amino acids. CDR3 amino acids: CASSPLAGAALDEQFF. In DNA, the CDR3 is TGTGCCAGCAGTCCTCTAGCGGGAGCCGCGTTGGATGAGCAGTTCTTC.

The chain couples TRBV5-1 to TRBJ2-7, with D maybe TRBD2 (5 bases). The CDR3 is 17 residues long. Per germline, CDR1 SGHRS and CDR2 YFSETQ. V lost 4 bases and J 3 bases, leaving 23 bases between the germline ends. This CDR3 is CASSLWVMTTRNYEQYF. The CDR3 nucleotides are TGCGCCAGCAGCCTTTGGGTGATGACTACCCGAAACTACGAGCAGTACTTC.

This chain joins TRBV7-9 and TRBJ2-5, with TRBD1 matching over 10 bases. The V segment lost 1 base and the J segment 3 bases; nucleotides outside the gene matches: 5. CDR1 and CDR2 from the germline V gene are SEHNR and FQNEAQ (reference sequence). The CDR3 runs to 16 residues. The CDR3 DNA is TGTGCCAGCAGCTTAGAGGGGACAGGGGTCGAAGAGACCCAGTACTTC. This translates into CASSLEGTGVEETQYF.

V gene TRBV5-1 combines with J gene TRBJ1-1; the match to TRBD1 covers 7 bases. The CDR3 totals 16 residues. The V segment lost 4 bases and the J segment 4 bases; nucleotides outside the gene matches: 13. Germline V lookup: CDR1 SGHRS, CDR2 YFSETQ. The CDR3 DNA reads TGCGCCAGCAGCCCCCCCGGACAGGTGCTATCCACTGAAGCTTTCTTT. Residues: CASSPPGQVLSTEAFF.

This clone came up once. CDR3 in DNA: TGTGCCAGCACCCTAGCTACCCGGGGCCAGTACTTC. It yields the protein CASTLATRGQYF. V is TRBV7-8 and J is TRBJ2-5; D may be TRBD2 (5 bases). With 7 bases removed from V and 10 bases from J, the gap between germline ends came to 16 bases. Germline values: CDR1 SGHVS, CDR2 FQNEAQ. CDR3 length: 12 residues. Complete variable domain (other parts from reference TRBV7-8 and TRBJ2-5): GAGVSQSPRYKVAKRGQDVALRCDPISGHVSLFWYQQALGQGPEFLTYFQNEAQLDKSGLPSDRFFAERPEGSVSTLKIQRTQQEDSAVYLCASTLATRGQYFGPGTRLLVL.

The chain links TRBV6-5 to TRBJ2-7, with D possibly being TRBD1 (6 bases). The length of the CDR3 is 14 residues. From germline, CDR1 is MNHEY and CDR2 SVGAGI. V shed 6 bases and J shed 2 bases, with 14 bases lying between them. CDR3 bases: TGTGCCAGCAGGGGGGACACGGCGACCTACGAGCAGTACTTC. As protein: CASRGDTATYEQYF.

This rearrangement joins TRBV7-9 to TRBJ2-5, with 7 bases identical to TRBD1. CDR1 and CDR2 (germline): SEHNR, FQNEAQ (reference sequence). The CDR3 has 18 amino acids. V lost 3 bases and J lost 1; bases outside the gene matches: 14. CDR3 sequence: CASSFYFGSGTAQETQYF. In DNA, the CDR3 is TGTGCCAGCAGCTTTTACTTTGGGTCGGGGACAGCCCAAGAGACCCAGTACTTC.

This chain connects TRBV21-1 to TRBJ1-5. TRBV21-1 is designated a pseudogene. The CDR3 runs 14 residues. The CDR3 reads CASSKAPSYQPQHF. CDR3 nucleotides: TGTGCCAGCAGCAAAGCCCCCTCCTATCAGCCCCAGCATTTT.

The chain combines TRBV27 with TRBJ1-2, with D possibly matching TRBD1 (5 bases). The V end lost 3 bases, the J end lost 1 base, and 15 bases lay between the germline ends. The CDR3 contains 16 residues. CDR1 is MNHEY, CDR2 SMNVEV, per germline (reference sequence). CDR3 in amino acids: CASSFSRDLFNYGYTF. CDR3 in DNA: TGTGCCAGCAGTTTTTCCAGGGATCTATTTAACTATGGCTACACCTTC.

In regard to this clone: The identical CDR3 is also encoded by other nucleotide sequences in the sample. The rearrangement uses TRBV7-9 and TRBJ1-4; D is unresolved. This CDR3 contains 16 residues. V was shortened by 0 bases and J by 5 bases, with 13 bases between the two germline ends. Germline V gene data show CDR1 as SEHNR and CDR2 as FQNEAQ (reference sequence). CDR3 in DNA: TGTGCCAGCAGCTTAGCGGCGGCTGGAGCGAATGAAAAACTGTTTTTT. It codes for CASSLAAAGANEKLFF.

Details on this clone: Other DNA sequences in the sample encode the same CDR3. The V gene is TRBV27, the J gene TRBJ2-7; D not certain. The V gene's germline CDR1 is MNHEY and CDR2 SMNVEV (reference sequence). The CDR3 has 14 residues. V dropped 3 bases and J dropped 0 bases, with 9 bases sitting between them. The CDR3 sequence is CASSFGGSSYEQYF. DNA of the CDR3: TGTGCCAGCAGTTTTGGTGGCAGCTCCTACGAGCAGTACTTC.

This clone was counted a single time. This sequence joins TRBV28 and TRBJ1-4, with D perhaps TRBD1 (6 bases). V was trimmed by 2 bases and J by 1 base, leaving 17 bases between them. Germline lookup yields CDR1 MDHEN and CDR2 SYDVKM. This CDR3 comprises 18 residues. CDR3 DNA: TGTGCCAGCAGTTTAGGGTCAGATCTGGACAGAACTAATGAAAAACTGTTTTTT. Protein: CASSLGSDLDRTNEKLFF.

This chain joins TRBV6-5 and TRBJ2-4; D might be TRBD1 (6 bases). CDR3 length: 14 amino acids. Trimming pared 3 bases from V and 4 bases from J, leaving 10 bases between. The germline gives CDR1 MNHEY, CDR2 SVGAGI. The CDR3 here is CASSYSQGKNIQYF. DNA of the CDR3: TGTGCCAGCAGTTATAGTCAGGGGAAAAACATTCAGTACTTC.

This clone was picked up a small number of times. The chain links TRBV27 to TRBJ2-7, with no clear D. There are 11 residues in the CDR3. Trimming pared 10 bases from V and 3 bases from J, leaving 10 bases between. In germline, CDR1 is MNHEY, CDR2 SMNVEV (reference sequence). As DNA, the CDR3 is TGTGCCACCAGCTCGGTCTACGAGCAGTACTTC. It yields the protein CATSSVYEQYF.

This clone was counted a single time. The chain carries TRBV18 and TRBJ2-7; 7 bases are shared with TRBD1. Trimming took 5 bases from V and 4 from J; bases not matched to a gene: 8. The CDR3 extends over 14 amino acids. The germline gives CDR1 KGHSH, CDR2 LQKENI. The CDR3 bases are TGTGCCAGCTCAGAGGACAGGAATGGTTACGAGCAGTACTTC. It is translated as CASSEDRNGYEQYF.

The rearrangement uses TRBV5-1 and TRBJ1-2; perhaps TRBD1 as D (5 bases). The V end was cut by 0 bases, the J end by 2 bases, with 5 bases between. Germline V CDR1 and CDR2: SGHRS, YFSETQ. This CDR3 comprises 13 residues. The CDR3 coding sequence is TGCGCCAGCAGCTTGGACAGGAACTATGGCTACACCTTC. This encodes CASSLDRNYGYTF.

This chain connects TRBV2 to TRBJ2-1, with 11 bases that match TRBD2. The CDR3 totals 15 residues. Germline assignment: CDR1 SNHLY and CDR2 FYNNEI. V lost 5 bases, J lost 3 bases, and 3 bases stayed unmatched. This chain's CDR3 is CASSPGLAVYNEQFF. CDR3 DNA sequence: TGTGCCAGCAGTCCGGGACTAGCGGTCTACAATGAGCAGTTCTTC.

CDR3 sequence: CASSLDGHGLALHF. CDR3 sequence (DNA): TGCGCCAGCAGCTTGGATGGACACGGCCTAGCCCTCCACTTT. The chain carries TRBV5-1 and TRBJ1-6, with TRBD1 as a possible D gene (5 bases). This CDR3 is 14 amino acids long. Germline values: CDR1 SGHRS, CDR2 YFSETQ. V was shortened by 0 bases and J by 14 bases, with 15 bases between the two germline ends.

The rearrangement joins TRBV28 to TRBJ2-7, with TRBD1 matching over 7 bases. In germline, CDR1 is MDHEN, CDR2 SYDVKM. Losses at the gene ends were 6 bases for V and 2 bases for J; bases not matched to a gene: 7. This CDR3 is built from 14 residues. The CDR3 spells CASSLLTGPYEQYF. CDR3 nucleotides: TGTGCCAGCAGCCTTCTGACAGGGCCCTACGAGCAGTACTTC.

The V gene is TRBV30, the J gene TRBJ2-2; D perhaps matches TRBD1 (6 bases). The V and J ends lost 4 bases and 1 base respectively, with 16 bases between them. The germline CDR1 and CDR2 sequences are GTSNPN and SVGIG (reference sequence). The length of the CDR3 is 16 residues. The CDR3 region is CAWILQGRRNTGELFF. CDR3 coding DNA: TGTGCCTGGATCCTACAGGGTAGGAGGAACACCGGGGAGCTGTTTTTT.

The chain is built from TRBV28 and TRBJ2-7; D may be TRBD2 (6 bases). V was pared by 4 bases and J by 1 base, with 17 bases between. The germline CDR1 and CDR2 sequences are MDHEN and SYDVKM. CDR3 length: 16 residues. The CDR3 DNA reads as TGTGCCAGCAGTTCGAATCCGGGACTCCCTTCCTACGAGCAGTACTTC. Translating it yields CASSSNPGLPSYEQYF.

The rearrangement uses TRBV14 and TRBJ2-1; 7 nucleotides align to TRBD2. Looked up from germline, CDR1 is SGHDN and CDR2 is FVKESK. This CDR3 is built from 14 residues. V trimming: 1 base; J trimming: 9 bases; junction bases outside the gene matches: 6. The CDR3 reads CASSQGAWGGEQFF. The CDR3 coding sequence is TGTGCCAGCAGCCAAGGGGCGTGGGGGGGTGAGCAGTTCTTC.

The chain carries TRBV4-1 and TRBJ2-2; D unresolved. The V end was cut by 2 bases, the J end by 2 bases, with 12 bases between. From germline, CDR1 is MGHRA and CDR2 YSYEKL. The CDR3 totals 16 residues. The CDR3 region has the DNA TGCGCCAGCAGCCAACGCGGATTAACTAACACCGGGGAGCTGTTTTTT. This sequence encodes CASSQRGLTNTGELFF.

In DNA form, the CDR3 reads TGTGCCAGCAACGAAAACAGGGGAAAACTGTTTTTT. Residues: CASNENRGKLFF. The rearrangement joins TRBV6-5 to TRBJ1-4; TRBD1 matches at 7 bases. The germline V gene encodes CDR1 MNHEY and CDR2 SVGAGI. This CDR3 comprises 12 residues. V gave up 7 bases and J gave up 10 bases; unmatched junction bases: 6.

The V call is TRBV7-3, the J call TRBJ2-3, with a tentative D call TRBD2 (6 bases). Trimming removed 3 bases from V and 0 bases from J, with 10 bases in between. CDR1 and CDR2 from the germline V gene are SGHTA and FQGTGA. The CDR3 is made up of 15 amino acids. The DNA of the CDR3 is TGTGCCAGCAGCTTTTGGGGGGTTAGCACAGATACGCAGTATTTT. Translation gives CASSFWGVSTDTQYF.

The rearrangement links TRBV5-6 to TRBJ1-5, with TRBD1 as a possible D gene (5 bases). The germline V gene encodes CDR1 SGHDT and CDR2 YYEEEE. V was cut by 3 bases and J by 6 bases, with 10 bases left in between. The CDR3 runs to 13 residues. The CDR3 DNA reads TGTGCCAGCAGCTCAAGGGGCGGTCAGCCCCAGCATTTT. Amino acid sequence: CASSSRGGQPQHF. The full variable domain, rest sourced from reference TRBV5-6 and TRBJ1-5, is DAGVTQSPTHLIKTRGQQVTLRCSPKSGHDTVSWYQQALGQGPQFIFQYYEEEERQRGNFPDRFSGHQFPNYSSELNVNALLLGDSALYLCASSSRGGQPQHFGDGTRLSIL.

This clone was observed a handful of times. V gene TRBV14 combines with J gene TRBJ1-1, with TRBD1 matching 7 bases. V shed 8 bases, J shed 1 base, and the junction held 7 bases outside the gene matches. The germline CDR1 and CDR2 sequences are SGHDN and FVKESK. This CDR3 contains 14 residues. The CDR3 DNA follows: TGTGCCAGCCGTCGGACAGGCGCGAACACTGAAGCTTTCTTT. This gives the protein CASRRTGANTEAFF.

The chain employs TRBV29-1 and TRBJ2-5; TRBD1 is a possible D gene (5 bases). Germline assignment: CDR1 SQVTM and CDR2 ANQGSEA. Trimming removed 4 bases from V and 2 bases from J, with 20 bases in between. The CDR3 spans 16 residues. The CDR3 nucleotides are TGCAGCGTTGTTTCGTGGCAGGGAAAGGGGCAAGAGACCCAGTACTTC. Translated, it gives CSVVSWQGKGQETQYF.